Sequencing of this TCR beta chain was carried out in a study of T cells in Graves' hyperthyroidism and ophthalmopathy (dated by TCRdb to between 2017 and 2020). For the study in its entirety: To identify TCR V-J signatures that set the groups apart, the researchers used a discovery cohort of 95 to 100 patients, made up of 43 with Graves' ophthalmopathy and some 58 with stable Graves' hyperthyroidism. Prospective prediction of ophthalmopathy was tested in an independent validation cohort consisting of under 20 hyperthyroidism patients and 15 or so patients who later progressed to ophthalmopathy. The paper describes TCR Vbeta CDR3 sequencing of 135 peripheral blood samples, made up of about 40 ophthalmopathy patients, some 80 hyperthyroidism patients and some 17 progressor patients. In roughly six Graves' hyperthyroidism patients, the study also compared T-cell repertoires from thyroid tissue with T-cell repertoires from blood. Once sampling was done, hyperthyroidism patients were given methimazole at a starting dose of 30 mg daily, whereas ophthalmopathy patients were given high-dose intravenous methylprednisolone. The roughly 99 discovery patients were divided at random into training and test sets in a 7:3 ratio.

The CDR3 measures 12 amino acids from cysteine to phenylalanine. Only CDR3 DNA remains: 36 bases, in frame from the first base. In the case of this clonotype: Its antigen specificity is not known. Base-call qualities are not available, and no considerably larger clone is one nucleotide away.

TCR beta CDR3 regions were amplified from RNA transcripts. For the first round of RT-PCR on the TCR CDR3, the HTBI primer set was used together with the Qiagen OneStep RT-PCR kit. Libraries were constructed in a second round of multiplex PCR, after which size selection and purification were performed. Sequencing of the libraries was done on an Illumina HiSeq2000 using paired-end 100 bp reads. From the authors' description of their analysis: SOAPnuke was used to process the raw data, removing reads that contained adapters or uncalled bases, had a mean Phred below 15, or lacked an exact match to the constant primer or identifier. COPE v1.2.5 was used to merge the high-quality paired reads, and each unique nucleotide sequence was defined as a clonotype. MiTCR v1.1 was used to align the clonotypes against IMGT TRBV, TRBD and TRBJ reference segments. The analysis included only V-J combinations with a frequency above 0.0001, which together covered 99% to 99.2% of the repertoires. The TCS score was defined as F50 (clonal expansion) divided by E x V (chaos), with BLOSUM62-based TCRdist calculated between CDR3 peptides within each V-J. Welch's t-statistics and random forest reduced some 510 V-J features to fewer than 15, which were used in a naive Bayes classifier (R e1071). The Morisita-Horn index was used to measure how similar the thyroid and blood repertoires were. Using fastp trimming at Q25 and MiXCR clonotype assembly, TCRdb reanalyzed the public sequencing data and kept in-frame beta chains. For every CDR3 protein sequence, its rows merge into one entry that carries the most common genes and DNA. The V and J calls shown here were made by TCRdb, not taken from the authors' results. The table for this sample lists fewer than 650,000 distinct CDR3 sequences; 40% to 50% of them were counted only once. About 43% of the sample is taken by the ten largest.

General findings and caveats noted by the study authors: Most expanded thyroid clonotypes (frequency above 0.001) were also detected in blood, suggesting blood repertoires may reflect thyroid immune responses. A model built on a 13 V-J signature distinguished ophthalmopathy from stable hyperthyroidism, reaching approximately 89% sensitivity and around 81% specificity in cross-validation and 80%/75% in testing. In validation, progression to ophthalmopathy was predicted by the model with 70% to 71% sensitivity and 72.22% specificity, a median of about 6 months before onset. Sample size was not statistically predetermined, and investigators were not blinded to group allocation.

Any patient with an uncontrolled infection, another autoimmune disease, pregnancy or lactation was excluded. Diagnoses were based on clinical symptoms, serum thyroxine and TRAb, thyroid ultrasound and orbital computed tomography. Trizol reagent was used to extract total RNA, and RNA quality was then checked on an Agilent 2100 Bioanalyzer. The sequence joins TRBV12-3 or TRBV12-4 to TRBJ1-5; a confident D gene designation cannot be given. Specimen: peripheral blood or thyroid tissue (not recorded which). The clonotype comes from an adult woman with Graves' disease, either hyperthyroidism or ophthalmopathy (not recorded which). This receptor carries the CDR3 CASALGGQPQHF. The DNA sequence follows: TGTGCTAGTGCTCTGGGTGGCCAGCCCCAGCATTTT.